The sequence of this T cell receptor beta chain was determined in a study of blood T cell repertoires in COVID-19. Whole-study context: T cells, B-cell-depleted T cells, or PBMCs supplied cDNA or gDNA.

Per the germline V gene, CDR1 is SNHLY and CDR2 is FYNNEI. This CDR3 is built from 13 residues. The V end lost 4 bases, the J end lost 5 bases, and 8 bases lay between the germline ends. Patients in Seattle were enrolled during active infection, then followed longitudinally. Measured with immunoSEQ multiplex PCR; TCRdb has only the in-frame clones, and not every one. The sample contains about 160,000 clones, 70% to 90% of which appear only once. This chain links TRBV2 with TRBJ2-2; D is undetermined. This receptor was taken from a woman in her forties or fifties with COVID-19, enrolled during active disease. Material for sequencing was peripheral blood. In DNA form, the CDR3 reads TGTGCCAGCAGTGCGCAGAAAACCGGGGAGCTGTTTTTT. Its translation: CASSAQKTGELFF.